This T cell receptor (beta chain) was documented in a study of blood T cell repertoires in COVID-19. About the research overall: The samples span acute and convalescent COVID-19 from the United States, Italy and Spain.

Participant ages covered about 18 to 95 years across 24 US areas. Participant-reported clinical history was the basis for cohort assignment. Using immunoSEQ multiplex PCR, the repertoire was profiled, and TCRdb retains in-frame clones only, with some absent. The sample consists of about 210,000 clones, approximately 86% of them appearing once. V lost 7 bases, J lost 4 bases, and 8 bases stayed unmatched. There are 14 residues in the CDR3. Germline loops: CDR1 SNHLY, CDR2 FYNNEI. Sample: PBMCs or T cells enriched from blood (not recorded which). The chain uses TRBV2 and TRBJ1-2, with 8 bases that match TRBD1. The clonotype comes from a woman under 40 who had been exposed to COVID-19. The CDR3 sequence is CASNLQGGGYGYTF. CDR3 DNA sequence: TGTGCCAGCAACCTACAGGGGGGGGGCTATGGCTACACCTTC.